Listed here are 10 T cell receptor beta chains from one sample, sequenced in a study of CD8+ T cells in alopecia areata. It was cDNA, reverse transcribed from extracted RNA, that served as the sequencing template. TCRdb's table, derived via immunoSEQ multiplex PCR, lists solely in-frame clones and lacks some. The sample yields tens of thousands of clones, around 60% seen once. The material sequenced was NKG2D-high CD8+ T cells sorted from blood. These receptors were obtained from a human donor with alopecia areata.

The chain carries TRBV7-8 and TRBJ2-2, with a tentative D call TRBD1 (5 bases). Germline V gene data show CDR1 as SGHVS and CDR2 as FQNEAQ. This CDR3 is 15 amino acids long. V was shortened by 4 bases and J by 1 base, with 10 bases between the two germline ends. CDR3 sequence (DNA): TGTGCCAGCAGCTCGCAGGGAAGGAACACCGGGGAGCTGTTTTTT. It encodes CASSSQGRNTGELFF.

This clone was picked up a small number of times. This chain's CDR3 is CSAGPRKAGELFF. CDR3 DNA: TGCAGCGCCGGGCCCCGGAAGGCCGGGGAGCTGTTTTTT. The chain couples TRBV29-1 to TRBJ2-2; D is unclear. The CDR3 contains 13 residues. V lost 7 bases and J 6 bases, leaving 15 bases between the germline ends. Germline CDR1 is SQVTM and CDR2 is ANQGSEA.

The genes are TRBV30 and TRBJ1-1, with no clear D. Trimming took 0 bases from V and 0 from J, leaving 5 bases between them. The CDR3 consists of 13 residues. Germline-derived CDR1 and CDR2 are GTSNPN and SVGIG (reference sequence). CDR3 residues: CAWSVGMNTEAFF. Written as DNA, the CDR3 is TGTGCCTGGAGTGTAGGGATGAACACTGAAGCTTTCTTT.

The chain employs TRBV14 and TRBJ1-4; D ambiguous. Trimming took 1 base from V and 16 from J, leaving 25 bases between them. This CDR3 is built from 16 residues. Germline V gene sequence: CDR1 SGHDN, CDR2 FVKESK. The CDR3: CASSQVSAGSLKRPFF. DNA of the CDR3: TGTGCCAGCAGCCAAGTCTCGGCAGGCTCCTTGAAGCGGCCGTTTTTT.

This clone was picked up a small number of times. In DNA form, the CDR3 reads TGTGCCAGCAGCCGAACCCAACAGGGAGCTGAGCAGTTCTTC. It yields the protein CASSRTQQGAEQFF. The chain uses TRBV7-9 and TRBJ2-1, with D possibly being TRBD1 (6 bases). V gave up 5 bases and J gave up 9 bases, with 17 bases separating them. The CDR3 spans 14 residues. In germline, CDR1 is SEHNR, CDR2 FQNEAQ (reference sequence).

A note on this clone: One end of the junction does not line up with germline, which may come from a read error. Other DNA sequences from this sample encode an identical CDR3 as well. The rearrangement uses TRBV7-8 and TRBJ1-5; perhaps TRBD1 as D (5 bases). The germline gives CDR1 SGHVS, CDR2 FQNEAQ. The CDR3 runs 15 residues. The CDR3 spells CASSLAEGFGQPQHF. CDR3 bases: TGTGCCAGCAGCTTAGCGGAGGGGTTCGGGCAGCCCCAACATTTT.

The rearrangement links TRBV5-6 to TRBJ2-3; D uncertain. Germline V gene sequence: CDR1 SGHDT, CDR2 YYEEEE. The CDR3 totals 15 residues. V lost 1 base to trimming and J lost 2 bases, with 11 bases between them. The CDR3 region is CASSLRFVLTDTQYF. As DNA, the CDR3 is TGTGCCAGCAGCTTGAGGTTTGTCCTCACAGATACGCAGTATTTT.

This clone has a single count. The J gene is TRBJ2-1, the V gene TRBV2; D unclear. Trimming removed 6 bases at V and 0 bases at J, with 3 bases between. CDR1 and CDR2 from the germline V gene are SNHLY and FYNNEI. The CDR3 runs to 12 residues. Here the CDR3 DNA reads TGTGCCAGCAGAGGCTCCTACAATGAGCAGTTCTTC. Translation gives CASRGSYNEQFF.

This clone was picked up a small number of times. This sequence joins TRBV29-1 and TRBJ2-3, with 15 bases lining up with TRBD2. V shed 7 bases and J 0 bases; nucleotides not matched to a gene: 8. Germline CDR1 and CDR2: SQVTM and ANQGSEA. The CDR3 consists of 17 residues. The CDR3 coding sequence is TGCAGCGCTGAGGGACTAGCGGGGGGCCGGAGCACAGATACGCAGTATTTT. This translates into CSAEGLAGGRSTDTQYF.

The rearrangement joins TRBV12-5 to TRBJ2-1; weak D call: TRBD1 (5 bases). CDR3 length: 13 amino acids. V lost 10 bases, J lost 4 bases, and 14 bases lay in between. Germline loops: CDR1 LGHNT, CDR2 FRNRAP. The CDR3 sequence is CANSLQVYNEQFF. CDR3 nucleotide sequence: TGTGCTAATTCCCTACAGGTATACAATGAGCAGTTCTTC.